This T cell receptor beta chain is drawn from a study of T cells in narcolepsy. General study findings and limits: Reportedly, autoreactive clonotypes were serially detected in patients' blood but not controls'. Comparing one patient's CSF and blood CD4+ clonotypes highlighted HCRT- and TRIB2-specific autoreactive clonotypes.

Turning to this clone: As yet, its antigen is unknown.

The CDR3 spans 19 residues. Germline lookup yields CDR1 LNHDA and CDR2 SQIVND (reference sequence). V was clipped by 0 bases and J by 1 base; unmatched bases: 5. Clones were read by immunoSEQ multiplex PCR, and TCRdb kept only the in-frame ones, dropping some. The sample records over 25,000 clones, about 89% being singletons. The sequence came from a human donor with narcolepsy. The V call is TRBV19, the J call TRBJ2-3, with 15 bases aligning to TRBD2. Input material: CD45RA- memory CD4+ T cells from PBMCs. CDR3 nucleotides: TGTGCCAGTAGTATAGATTTGGGACTAGCGGGGGGACGCACAGATACGCAGTATTTT. As protein: CASSIDLGLAGGRTDTQYF. The full variable domain, in which reference TRBV19 and TRBJ2-3 provide the parts outside the CDR3, is DGGITQSPKYLFRKEGQNVTLSCEQNLNHDAMYWYRQDPGQGLRLIYYSQIVNDFQKGDIAEGYSVSREKKESFPLTVTSAQKNPTAFYLCASSIDLGLAGGRTDTQYFGPGTRLTVL.